This T cell receptor beta chain was sequenced in a study of blood T cell repertoires in COVID-19 (dated by TCRdb to 2020 to 2021). With regard to the full study: Samples covering the acute and convalescent phases of COVID-19 were provided by collaborators in the United States, Italy and Spain. A freely available public database, intended as a resource for researchers studying the immune response to SARS-CoV-2, is where the repertoires were released. Subjects who had been exposed to COVID-19, were actively infected with it, or had recovered from it provided the deeply sampled blood TCRbeta repertoires that made up the dataset. Sample metadata almost always included a de-identified subject ID, COVID-19 status, age in years and sex. The material from the prospective study consisted of cDNA or gDNA derived from T cells, B-cell-depleted T cells, or PBMCs. Where HLA class I and class II types were available, the types were taken from metadata supplied by the sample provider, not from assay-based typing. Samples were obtained from the ongoing ImmuneRACE study (first 160 participants) and from 950 to 1,500 subjects provided by 6 global collaborators. The full study reports these points: The quantity of clinical and demographic metadata differed by source and by participant and was supplied without curation.

One collaborating source in Seattle enrolled patients during active infection and followed them longitudinally through the course of disease. Collaborating institutions collected whole blood in K2EDTA tubes following their own protocols. For TCRbeta analysis, collaborators shipped samples as frozen whole blood, isolated PBMCs, or DNA extracted from either of those sample types. The CDR3 covers 14 residues, taking in both the cysteine and the phenylalanine. The sequence is cut down to CDR3 DNA, 42 bases in frame from base 1. Deletion took 5 bases off V and 0 bases off J, with a span of 11 bases between the germline ends. As encoded in the germline V gene, CDR1 is SGHRS while CDR2 is YFSETQ. TCRbeta CDR3 regions were amplified from genomic DNA using the immunoSEQ Assay, a bias-controlled multiplex PCR. Turning to the authors' computational methods: Within the assay, amplification of reference gene primers was used to estimate how many nucleated cells each sample contained. Sequence reads were collapsed and filtered to measure the absolute abundance of every unique TCRbeta CDR3 rearrangement. For each sample, productive Simpson clonality was calculated by taking the square root of Simpson's diversity index across productive rearrangements. This is the immuneACCESS table as TCRdb keeps it, with only in-frame sequences that have V and J called. A part of the clones is gone; compared with another copy, unresolved V genes explain less than half, and the rest is unexplained. That table supplies the V and J calls and clone size; D and trimming were determined from the DNA. This sample gives roughly 410,000 clones in total; 87% of them show up just once. Approximately 2.4% of the sample rests with the top ten.

Remarks on this clone: Its specific antigen is unknown. It has no much larger one-base neighbor in the sample; base qualities were not kept.

The sequencing input was peripheral blood. The receptor was isolated from a woman aged 55 to 70 with COVID-19, enrolled during active disease. The rearranged chain carries TRBV5-1 and TRBJ1-2; the D gene is perhaps TRBD1, from 6 matching bases. In nucleotide form, the sequence is TGCGCCAGCAGGCCGACAGGTTCTAACTATGGCTACACCTTC. The encoded protein is CASRPTGSNYGYTF. The reference TRBV5-1 and TRBJ1-2 proteins fill in what lies around the CDR3, so the full variable domain reads KAGVTQTPRYLIKTRGQQVTLSCSPISGHRSVSWYQQTPGQGLQFLFEYFSETQRNKGNFPGRFSGRQFSNSRSEMNVSTLELGDSALYLCASRPTGSNYGYTFGSGTRLTVV.